The 20 T cell receptor beta chains below all came from one sample that was sequenced in a study of blood T cell repertoires in COVID-19. Clones were read by immunoSEQ multiplex PCR, and TCRdb kept only the in-frame ones, dropping some. The table includes 150,000 to 200,000 clones, approximately 90% detected once. Sequenced input: peripheral blood. The origin of the receptors is a woman aged 18 to 35 who had recovered from COVID-19.

V and J are TRBV11-2 and TRBJ2-7; no firm D call. Germline V gene lookup returns CDR1 SGHAT and CDR2 FQNNGV. V shed 6 bases and J shed 0 bases, with 6 bases lying between them. This CDR3 is 12 amino acids long. The DNA for the CDR3 is TGTGCCAGCAGTATCGTCTCCTACGAGCAGTACTTC. Translation gives CASSIVSYEQYF.

V gene TRBV9 combines with J gene TRBJ2-2; 14 bases fit TRBD2. J was trimmed by 0 bases and V by 3 bases; bases with no gene match: 4. The germline V gene has CDR1 SGDLS and CDR2 YYNGEE. This CDR3 has 18 amino acids. CDR3 in amino acids: CASSGRGLAGANTGELFF. The CDR3 nucleotides are TGTGCCAGCAGCGGACGGGGACTAGCGGGGGCGAACACCGGGGAGCTGTTTTTT. Complete variable domain (other parts from reference TRBV9 and TRBJ2-2): DSGVTQTPKHLITATGQRVTLRCSPRSGDLSVYWYQQSLDQGLQFLIQYYNGEERAKGNILERFSAQQFPDLHSELNLSSLELGDSALYFCASSGRGLAGANTGELFFGEGSRLTVL.

V is TRBV9 and J is TRBJ1-4; no clear D gene. CDR1 and CDR2 (germline): SGDLS, YYNGEE. This CDR3 is 15 amino acids long. Trimming shortened V by 3 bases and J by 3 bases, and 12 bases separated the two germline ends. CDR3 protein: CASSGGGGPNEKLFF. In nucleotides, the CDR3 is TGTGCCAGCAGCGGGGGAGGCGGCCCTAATGAAAAACTGTTTTTT.

The genes are TRBV7-8 and TRBJ2-5; weak D call: TRBD1 (7 bases). Trimming took 4 bases from V and 4 from J, leaving 22 bases between them. Germline V lookup: CDR1 SGHVS, CDR2 FQNEAQ. The CDR3 length is 17 residues. In DNA, the CDR3 is TGTGCCAGCAGCTCCTACCGAGTTGGAGGGGGCCGAGAGACCCAGTACTTC. Translation gives CASSSYRVGGGRETQYF. Variable domain in full (rest from reference TRBV7-8 and TRBJ2-5): GAGVSQSPRYKVAKRGQDVALRCDPISGHVSLFWYQQALGQGPEFLTYFQNEAQLDKSGLPSDRFFAERPEGSVSTLKIQRTQQEDSAVYLCASSSYRVGGGRETQYFGPGTRLLVL.

V and J are TRBV10-2 and TRBJ2-1; TRBD2 agrees at 7 bases. With 10 bases clipped from V and 4 bases from J, the junction kept 7 bases outside the gene matches. There are 13 residues in the CDR3. The germline CDR1 and CDR2 sequences are WSHSY and SAAADI. CDR3 in DNA: TGCGCCACCTCAGCGGGAAGGTACAATGAGCAGTTCTTC. Translating gives CATSAGRYNEQFF.

The V gene is TRBV5-5, the J gene TRBJ1-4; D gene uncertain. The germline gives CDR1 SGHKS, CDR2 YYEKEE (reference sequence). This CDR3 comprises 13 residues. With 0 bases removed from V and 8 bases from J, the gap between germline ends came to 8 bases. CDR3 nucleotide sequence: TGTGCCAGCAGCTTGGGTTCGAGGGAAAAACTGTTTTTT. This sequence encodes CASSLGSREKLFF. The full variable domain, with the rest looked up from reference TRBV5-5 and TRBJ1-4, is DAGVTQSPTHLIKTRGQQVTLRCSPISGHKSVSWYQQVLGQGPQFIFQYYEKEERGRGNFPDRFSARQFPNYSSELNVNALLLGDSALYLCASSLGSREKLFFGSGTQLSVL.

The chain carries TRBV3-1 (or the pseudogene TRBV3-2) and TRBJ1-2, with a possible D match to TRBD1 (5 bases). The CDR3 is 15 amino acids. The germline V gene encodes CDR1 LGHDT and CDR2 YNNKEL (reference sequence). V was clipped by 4 bases and J by 3 bases, with 15 bases between them. The CDR3: CASSRWRGEDYGYTF. CDR3 DNA sequence: TGTGCCAGCAGCCGATGGAGAGGGGAGGACTATGGCTACACCTTC.

The chain carries TRBV6-5 and TRBJ2-1, with D possibly matching TRBD2 (6 bases). The germline gives CDR1 MNHEY, CDR2 SVGAGI. The CDR3 length is 13 residues. V lost 11 bases and J 4 bases, leaving 15 bases between the germline ends. CDR3 in DNA: TGTGCCGTCGGGACTGATGCTTACAATGAGCAGTTCTTC. It yields the protein CAVGTDAYNEQFF.

The chain uses TRBV21-1 and TRBJ1-5; TRBD1 reflects the table's D call only, with no check against the DNA. TRBV21-1 is a pseudogene segment. This CDR3 has 19 residues. This chain's CDR3 is CASSKEGTGPTLSNQPQHF. The CDR3 coding sequence is TGTGCCAGCAGCAAAGAGGGGACAGGACCGACCTTGAGCAATCAGCCCCAGCATTTT.

In regard to this clone: Different DNA sequences within this sample yield the same CDR3. The genes are TRBV7-2 and TRBJ2-5; D might be TRBD1 (7 bases). Germline V lookup: CDR1 SGHTA, CDR2 FQGNSA. Trimming cost V 5 bases and J 1 base, with 14 bases left between them. The CDR3 is made up of 15 amino acids. CDR3 bases: TGTGCCAGCAGCCTAGGGGGCGGGGCCCAAGAGACCCAGTACTTC. Translation: CASSLGGGAQETQYF.

CDR3 coding DNA: TGTGCCATCAGTGAGCGGGCTAGCGGGAGGGCTCTCCAAGAGACCCAGTACTTC. This gives the protein CAISERASGRALQETQYF. The chain is built from TRBV10-3 and TRBJ2-5; 12 nucleotides align to TRBD2. V dropped 2 bases and J dropped 1; count of bases not matched to a gene: 8. CDR1 and CDR2 from the germline V gene are ENHRY and SYGVKD. The CDR3 loop spans 18 amino acids.

The chain recombines TRBV6-6 with TRBJ2-7; D ambiguous. CDR3 length: 14 residues. Germline V lookup: CDR1 MNHNY, CDR2 SVGAGI (reference sequence). V was shortened by 6 bases and J by 5 bases, with 17 bases between the two germline ends. CDR3 nucleotides: TGTGCCAGCAGCGACCGGGTCGATCTCCACGAGCAGTACTTC. It encodes CASSDRVDLHEQYF.

In DNA form, the CDR3 reads TGTGCCAGCAGCTCGCGGGACAGGGGGAGAGATGGCTACACCTTC. This codes for CASSSRDRGRDGYTF. This chain uses TRBV7-2 with TRBJ1-2; 11 positions match TRBD1. Trimming took 4 bases from V and 6 from J; bases not matched to a gene: 7. The germline CDR1 and CDR2 sequences are SGHTA and FQGNSA. There are 15 residues in the CDR3.

CDR3 bases: TGTGCCAGCAGCGACTACACCGGGGAGCTGTTTTTT. Translation gives CASSDYTGELFF. The chain combines TRBV7-9 with TRBJ2-2; D is ambiguous. The V end was cut by 5 bases, the J end by 3 bases, with 4 bases between. CDR1 is SEHNR, CDR2 FQNEAQ, per germline (reference sequence). This CDR3 is 12 amino acids long.

V gene TRBV7-8 combines with J gene TRBJ1-2, with D possibly being TRBD1 (5 bases). Germline lookup yields CDR1 SGHVS and CDR2 FQNEAQ. Trimming shortened V by 1 base and J by 7 bases, and 13 bases separated the two germline ends. This CDR3 has 14 residues. As DNA, the CDR3 is TGTGCCAGCAGCTTAGGACAGCCCATTCGTGGCTACACCTTC. It specifies CASSLGQPIRGYTF.

J is TRBJ1-2 and V is TRBV4-3; D may be TRBD1 (5 bases). V lost 1 base and J 8 bases, leaving 8 bases between the germline ends. The CDR3 runs 12 residues. CDR1 LGHNA and CDR2 YSLEER come from the germline V gene. CDR3 sequence: CASSQAGRGYTF. The CDR3 bases are TGCGCCAGCAGCCAAGCAGGGAGGGGCTACACCTTC.

The sample holds one count of this clone. The chain links TRBV6-2 or TRBV6-3 to TRBJ2-1; the D gene is possibly TRBD1 (6 bases). The CDR3 consists of 15 residues. Trimming took off 2 bases at V and 0 bases at J, with 8 bases between the two ends. From germline, CDR1 is MNHEY and CDR2 SVGEGT. CDR3 in DNA: TGTGCCAGCAGTTACCGACAGGACTCCTACAATGAGCAGTTCTTC. This translates into CASSYRQDSYNEQFF.

The chain joins TRBV14 to TRBJ2-5; 7 positions agree with TRBD1. With V trimmed by 4 bases and J by 2 bases, 10 bases remained unmatched. The CDR3 has 16 residues. Germline V gene data show CDR1 as SGHDN and CDR2 as FVKESK. CDR3 nucleotides: TGTGCCAGCAGCCCGACGACAGGGCCGGCTCAAGAGACCCAGTACTTC. Translation gives CASSPTTGPAQETQYF. The full variable domain, with the rest looked up from reference TRBV14 and TRBJ2-5, is EAGVTQFPSHSVIEKGQTVTLRCDPISGHDNLYWYRRVMGKEIKFLLHFVKESKQDESGMPNNRFLAERTGGTYSTLKVQPAELEDSGVYFCASSPTTGPAQETQYFGPGTRLLVL.

The genes are TRBV5-1 and TRBJ2-3; 9 nucleotides agree with TRBD1. The J segment lost 2 bases and the V segment lost 4 bases, leaving 5 bases of the junction unmatched. Germline-derived CDR1 and CDR2 are SGHRS and YFSETQ. This CDR3 is 15 amino acids long. The CDR3 spells CASSIQGAPTDTQYF. In nucleotides, the CDR3 is TGCGCCAGCAGCATACAGGGGGCCCCCACAGATACGCAGTATTTT.

The gene calls are TRBV5-1 and TRBJ2-1, with 11 bases that match TRBD2. Germline V gene data show CDR1 as SGHRS and CDR2 as YFSETQ. Unmatched junction bases numbered 9, after V lost 5 bases and J lost 8 bases. The CDR3 extends over 15 amino acids. CDR3 sequence (DNA): TGCGCCAGCAGACCTACTAGCGGGAGTCACGATGAGCAGTTCTTC. This gives the protein CASRPTSGSHDEQFF.